Following are 21 T cell receptor beta chains from one sample sequenced in a study of Graves' ophthalmopathy and Graves' hyperthyroidism. RNA transcripts were the source from which TCR beta CDR3 regions were amplified. HTBI primers were employed in first-round RT-PCR, then a second-round multiplex PCR followed. TCRdb recomputed calls from the multiplex PCR reads with MiXCR, one row per CDR3 protein. This table holds around 1,000,000 distinct CDR3 sequences, around a third found once. The source material was peripheral blood or thyroid tissue (not recorded which). These TCRs come from an adult man with Graves' hyperthyroidism.

This clonotype has a single count. V usage is TRBV29-1 and J usage is TRBJ1-1; D is perhaps TRBD1 (5 bases). Germline assignment: CDR1 SQVTM and CDR2 ANQGSEA. V gave up 3 bases and J gave up 7 bases, with 9 bases separating them. The CDR3 has 11 residues. The CDR3 DNA is TGCAGCGTTGAGTGGCAGGGTGAAGCTTTCTTT. Encoded protein: CSVEWQGEAFF.

The CDR3 region has the DNA TGCAGCGTTGTCCGGGACAGGAACTATGGCTACACCTTC. It specifies CSVVRDRNYGYTF. V usage is TRBV29-1 and J usage is TRBJ1-2; 8 bases fit TRBD1. The germline CDR1 and CDR2 sequences are SQVTM and ANQGSEA. The CDR3 sequence is 13 residues long. V lost 4 bases and J lost 2; bases outside the gene matches: 3.

Details on this clonotype: Without the conserved terminal phenylalanine or tryptophan, this CDR3 likely stems from a read error. The rearrangement links TRBV5-4 to TRBJ2-5, with TRBD1 matching 7 bases. Trimming cost V 4 bases and J 5 bases; bases outside gene matches: 2. From germline, CDR1 is SGHNT and CDR2 YYREEE (reference sequence). The CDR3 sequence is 12 residues long. CDR3: CASSKTGETQYL. The CDR3 DNA follows: TGTGCCAGCAGCAAGACAGGGGAGACCCAGTACCTC.

The CDR3 loop is CSATQETGGEQYF. The CDR3 region has the DNA TGCAGTGCTACCCAAGAGACAGGGGGTGAGCAGTACTTC. This chain links TRBV20-1 with TRBJ2-7; 9 nucleotides match TRBD1. This CDR3 region has 13 residues. CDR1 and CDR2 (germline): DFQATT, SNEGSKA (reference sequence). Trimming took 4 bases from V and 7 from J; bases not matched to a gene: 8.

With respect to this clonotype: Germline is not matched at one junction end, which may reflect a read error. The V gene is TRBV29-1, the J gene TRBJ1-5; D not resolved. CDR3 length: 13 amino acids. Germline V CDR1 and CDR2: SQVTM, ANQGSEA. CDR3 sequence (DNA): TGCAGCAGTAGGACGGCGGGGAATCAGCCCCAACATTTT. This sequence encodes CSSRTAGNQPQHF.

The chain recombines TRBV7-6 with TRBJ1-1, with 7 bases fitting TRBD1. This CDR3 is built from 14 residues. Trimming took 3 bases from V and 4 from J; bases not matched to a gene: 5. CDR1 and CDR2 (germline): SGHVS, FNYEAQ. CDR3 loop: CASSFARGSTEAFF. CDR3 DNA: TGTGCCAGCAGCTTCGCCAGGGGGTCCACTGAAGCTTTCTTT.

This chain joins TRBV9 and TRBJ2-2; D possibly corresponds to TRBD1 (6 bases). Germline V CDR1 and CDR2: SGDLS, YYNGEE. CDR3 length: 17 residues. Trimming removed 2 bases at V and 2 bases at J, with 16 bases between. The CDR3 DNA is TGTGCCAGCAGCGTCCCCCGGCAGGGGCCCAACACCGGGGAGCTGTTTTTT. Translation: CASSVPRQGPNTGELFF.

Many counts were recorded for this clonotype. The rearrangement uses TRBV19 and TRBJ1-5; D gene unclear. V was pared by 5 bases and J by 2 bases, with 7 bases between. Germline V lookup: CDR1 LNHDA, CDR2 SQIVND (reference sequence). The CDR3 totals 13 residues. The CDR3 DNA follows: TGTGCCAGTAGTGCGGCAGGCAATCAGCCCCAGCATTTT. As protein: CASSAAGNQPQHF.

This clonotype was seen ten or more times. This chain links TRBV11-1 with TRBJ2-7; D gene uncertain. Germline V gene sequence: CDR1 SGHAT, CDR2 FQDESV (reference sequence). There are 13 residues in the CDR3. V was clipped by 5 bases and J by 6 bases, with 14 bases between them. The CDR3 DNA reads TGTGCCAGCAGCCCCAGGTCGACCCTCGAGCAGTACTTC. The encoded protein is CASSPRSTLEQYF.

Turning to this clonotype: The conserved phenylalanine or tryptophan normally closing the CDR3 is absent here, so this likely arose from a read error. The chain's CDR3 is CAISGQGDDGYTL. DNA of the CDR3: TGTGCCATCAGCGGACAGGGGGATGATGGCTACACCTTG. The chain joins TRBV10-3 to TRBJ1-2; 10 nucleotides match TRBD1. The CDR3 consists of 13 residues. Trimming cost V 6 bases and J 6 bases; bases outside gene matches: 4. Germline CDR1 reads ENHRY; CDR2 reads SYGVKD.

The V call is TRBV10-2, the J call TRBJ1-6; D remains ambiguous. V was shortened by 2 bases and J by 10 bases, with 12 bases between the two germline ends. Germline V gene sequence: CDR1 WSHSY, CDR2 SAAADI. The CDR3 totals 14 residues. CDR3 in DNA: TGCGCCAGCAGTGAGGCAACATTGGGATCACCCCTCCACTTT. This translates into CASSEATLGSPLHF.

There are many counts of this clonotype. This sequence joins TRBV29-1 and TRBJ1-5, with TRBD1 as a possible D gene (6 bases). Trimming cost V 4 bases and J 7 bases, with 17 bases left between them. The CDR3 extends over 14 amino acids. Germline V gene lookup returns CDR1 SQVTM and CDR2 ANQGSEA. The CDR3 nucleotides are TGCAGCGTTGCCAACCAACAGGGAAGCCAGCCCCAGCATTTT. Its protein is CSVANQQGSQPQHF.

This clonotype was seen many times. This chain connects TRBV7-8 to TRBJ2-5, with a tentative D call TRBD1 (5 bases). V lost 1 base and J 5 bases, leaving 17 bases between the germline ends. This CDR3 region has 16 residues. Germline V lookup: CDR1 SGHVS, CDR2 FQNEAQ. The chain's CDR3 is CASSLGRPGIRETQYF. CDR3 coding DNA: TGTGCCAGCAGCTTAGGTCGCCCAGGGATCCGCGAGACCCAGTACTTC.

This clonotype was counted many times. The V gene is TRBV2, the J gene TRBJ1-2, with D perhaps matching TRBD1 (6 bases). V lost 2 bases and J lost 7, with 11 bases in between. CDR3 length equals 13 residues. Germline assignment: CDR1 SNHLY and CDR2 FYNNEI. CDR3 residues: CASSEQGLGGYTF. CDR3 nucleotides: TGTGCCAGCAGTGAACAGGGGTTGGGTGGCTACACCTTC.

In its sample, this clonotype was seen a few times. The DNA of the CDR3 is TGTGCCAGCTGGGGAGACAGGGTAATGGACACTGAAGCTTTCTTT. It is translated as CASWGDRVMDTEAFF. The J gene is TRBJ1-1, the V gene TRBV27; the match to TRBD1 covers 7 bases. The germline CDR1 and CDR2 sequences are MNHEY and SMNVEV (reference sequence). CDR3 length: 15 residues. The V segment lost 8 bases and the J segment 3 bases; nucleotides outside the gene matches: 12.

This clonotype was counted at least ten times. The chain combines TRBV4-3 with TRBJ2-2, with D possibly matching TRBD2 (6 bases). The length of the CDR3 is 15 residues. The germline V gene encodes CDR1 LGHNA and CDR2 YSLEER. V was trimmed by 1 base and J by 4 bases, leaving 10 bases between them. DNA of the CDR3: TGCGCCAGCAGCCAAGGGAAGGGAGGCACCGGGGAGCTGTTTTTT. Translated, it gives CASSQGKGGTGELFF.

The V and J genes are TRBV4-1 and TRBJ2-7; 10 nucleotides align to TRBD2. Germline trimming cut 0 bases from V and 0 bases from J; bases unmatched to any gene: 8. The CDR3 is made up of 18 amino acids. Germline values: CDR1 MGHRA, CDR2 YSYEKL. The DNA for the CDR3 is TGCGCCAGCAGCCAAGAAGATGGACTAGCGGAGAGCTCCTACGAGCAGTACTTC. The encoded protein is CASSQEDGLAESSYEQYF.

This clonotype was detected only a few times. The genes are TRBV20-1 and TRBJ2-7, with 14 bases aligning to TRBD2. In germline, CDR1 is DFQATT, CDR2 SNEGSKA (reference sequence). J was trimmed by 2 bases and V by 1 base; bases with no gene match: 4. CDR3 length: 16 amino acids. In nucleotides, the CDR3 is TGCAGTGCTAGAGGGACTAGCGGGGGGCCGGCCTACGAGCAGTACTTC. Translating it yields CSARGTSGGPAYEQYF.

The CDR3 is CSARDWNSYEQYF. In DNA, the CDR3 is TGCAGTGCTAGGGACTGGAACTCCTACGAGCAGTACTTC. This chain connects TRBV20-1 to TRBJ2-7, with D perhaps TRBD2 (5 bases). Trimming pared 3 bases from V and 0 bases from J, leaving 9 bases between. Looked up from germline, CDR1 is DFQATT and CDR2 is SNEGSKA (reference sequence). This CDR3 has 13 residues.

The sample holds many counts of this clonotype. The chain carries TRBV9 and TRBJ2-7; tentatively, D is TRBD2 (5 bases). This CDR3 has 15 amino acids. Germline assignment: CDR1 SGDLS and CDR2 YYNGEE. V was cut by 4 bases and J by 3 bases, with 17 bases left in between. CDR3 bases: TGTGCCAGCAGCTGGAGGACCCGGAACCTCTACGAGCAGTACTTC. Its protein product is CASSWRTRNLYEQYF.

This clonotype was seen more than once but under ten times. The V and J genes are TRBV5-1 and TRBJ2-2; D is perhaps TRBD2 (6 bases). Looked up from germline, CDR1 is SGHRS and CDR2 is YFSETQ. The CDR3 spans 15 residues. Trimming left V 4 bases short and J 3 bases short, with 13 bases between. CDR3 DNA sequence: TGCGCCAGCAGCCGATGGGACTCCTACACCGGGGAGCTGTTTTTT. Its translation: CASSRWDSYTGELFF. The full variable domain, its missing parts supplied by reference TRBV5-1 and TRBJ2-2, is KAGVTQTPRYLIKTRGQQVTLSCSPISGHRSVSWYQQTPGQGLQFLFEYFSETQRNKGNFPGRFSGRQFSNSRSEMNVSTLELGDSALYLCASSRWDSYTGELFFGEGSRLTVL.